This passage covers 4 T cell receptor beta chains from one sample sequenced in a study of blood T cell repertoires in COVID-19. The assay was immunoSEQ multiplex PCR, and TCRdb's table has in-frame clones only and misses some. The sample consists of roughly 72,000 clones, 85% to 90% of them appearing once. Sequencing was done on a sample of peripheral blood. Receptor source: a human donor in a cohort sampled during active COVID-19.

This clone was recorded many times. The chain joins TRBV2 to TRBJ2-2; possible D gene TRBD2, 6 bases. Germline loops: CDR1 SNHLY, CDR2 FYNNEI. Deletions cut 0 bases from V and 3 bases from J, with 8 bases between. CDR3 length equals 15 residues. The CDR3 coding sequence is TGTGCCAGCAGTGAAGCCACGGGGGACACCGGGGAGCTGTTTTTT. Amino acid sequence: CASSEATGDTGELFF.

This clone was detected ten times or more. The genes are TRBV7-9 and TRBJ2-2; 14 bases are shared with TRBD2. With 4 bases clipped from V and 5 bases from J, the junction kept 9 bases outside the gene matches. The CDR3 loop spans 18 amino acids. Per germline, CDR1 SEHNR and CDR2 FQNEAQ (reference sequence). The CDR3 region has the DNA TGTGCCAGCAGCTCGCCCGGGGGACTAGCGGGGGATACCGGGGAGCTGTTTTTT. It is translated as CASSSPGGLAGDTGELFF.

This chain connects TRBV7-6 to TRBJ1-5, with 8 bases that match TRBD1. Germline V gives CDR1 SGHVS, CDR2 FNYEAQ. J was trimmed by 1 base and V by 4 bases; bases with no gene match: 6. The CDR3 runs to 16 residues. The CDR3 coding sequence is TGTGCCAGCAGCTCCGGACAGGGTGGGAGCAATCAGCCCCAGCATTTT. Protein product: CASSSGQGGSNQPQHF. Based on the CDR3 plus reference TRBV7-6 and TRBJ1-5, the full variable domain is GAGVSQSPRYKVTKRGQDVALRCDPISGHVSLYWYRQALGQGPEFLTYFNYEAQQDKSGLPNDRFSAERPEGSISTLTIQRTEQRDSAMYRCASSSGQGGSNQPQHFGDGTRLSIL.

The V and J genes are TRBV7-2 and TRBJ1-6; TRBD1 might be the D (5 bases). CDR1 is SGHTA, CDR2 FQGNSA, per germline. Trimming pared 1 base from V and 5 bases from J, leaving 12 bases between. The CDR3 totals 16 residues. CDR3 sequence: CASSLVRVVDNSPLHF. DNA of the CDR3: TGTGCCAGCAGCTTAGTCAGGGTGGTGGATAATTCACCCCTCCACTTT.